This entry lists 12 T cell receptor beta chains sequenced from one sample in a study of T cell changes during pregnancy in multiple sclerosis. Sequencing was performed with immunoSEQ multiplex PCR; in TCRdb, only in-frame clones are kept and a portion is missing. This table has around 69,000 clones, around nine tenths appearing once. Sequences were derived from peripheral blood, sampled in the second trimester of pregnancy. The receptors shown here come from a female donor in good health, enrolled as a control in a pregnancy study.

This chain links TRBV9 with TRBJ1-5; 8 bases agree with TRBD1. The germline V gene encodes CDR1 SGDLS and CDR2 YYNGEE. The CDR3 sequence is 17 residues long. V was pared by 0 bases and J by 6 bases, with 11 bases of the junction left unmatched. CDR3 protein: CASSVGSGQGAGQPQHF. The CDR3 DNA reads as TGTGCCAGCAGCGTAGGGTCCGGCCAGGGGGCTGGTCAGCCCCAGCATTTT.

The chain uses TRBV28 and TRBJ1-5; TRBD1 matches at 8 bases. The germline V gene has CDR1 MDHEN and CDR2 SYDVKM. There are 15 residues in the CDR3. V was clipped by 4 bases and J by 6 bases; unmatched bases: 8. This CDR3 is CASSSGQGVAQPQHF. CDR3 sequence (DNA): TGTGCCAGCAGTTCCGGACAGGGAGTAGCTCAGCCCCAGCATTTT.

This rearrangement joins TRBV2 to TRBJ2-2; D gene uncertain. The CDR3 contains 15 residues. The germline V gene encodes CDR1 SNHLY and CDR2 FYNNEI. V shed 6 bases and J shed 7 bases, with 18 bases lying between them. For the CDR3, the DNA is TGTGCCAGCAGGCCCAGGCGATCAAACGACGGGGAGCTGTTTTTT. This codes for CASRPRRSNDGELFF.

This rearrangement joins TRBV4-3 to TRBJ2-7, with 12 positions matching TRBD2. This CDR3 comprises 17 residues. With 0 bases clipped from V and 7 bases from J, the junction kept 10 bases outside the gene matches. Per the germline V gene, CDR1 is LGHNA and CDR2 is YSLEER. The DNA for the CDR3 is TGCGCCAGCAGCCAAGATTGGATCGGACTAGCGGGGAGGGAGCAGTACTTC. It translates to CASSQDWIGLAGREQYF.

The chain is built from TRBV2 and TRBJ2-7, with D perhaps TRBD1 (6 bases). In germline, CDR1 is SNHLY, CDR2 FYNNEI. The V gene lost 7 bases and the J gene lost 4 bases, with 23 bases spanning the gap. This CDR3 contains 16 residues. As DNA, the CDR3 is TGTGCCAGCACTCCTTCCCCTCAGACAGGACCGTACGAGCAGTACTTC. Translation: CASTPSPQTGPYEQYF.

This chain connects TRBV5-5 to TRBJ1-3; 9 bases agree with TRBD1. Germline V CDR1 and CDR2: SGHKS, YYEKEE (reference sequence). V lost 3 bases, J lost 1 base, and 14 bases stayed unmatched. The CDR3 loop spans 19 amino acids. Written as DNA, the CDR3 is TGTGCCAGCAGCTGGAGAGGGGGACAGGGCGAAATTTCTGGAAACACCATATATTTT. Translating gives CASSWRGGQGEISGNTIYF.

The chain employs TRBV27 and TRBJ2-5, with D unclear. The CDR3 sequence is 13 residues long. Germline lookup yields CDR1 MNHEY and CDR2 SMNVEV (reference sequence). The ends were cut back, 1 base at V and 2 bases at J, with 5 bases in the middle. The CDR3 nucleotides read TGTGCCAGCAGTTTATACTGGCAAGAGACCCAGTACTTC. It translates to CASSLYWQETQYF.

The V call is TRBV6-6, the J call TRBJ1-5; D unresolved. The CDR3 length is 14 residues. The germline V gene has CDR1 MNHNY and CDR2 SVGAGI (reference sequence). Trimming left V 10 bases short and J 2 bases short, with 15 bases between. The CDR3 sequence: CATTEGVGNQPQHF. DNA of the CDR3: TGTGCCACAACCGAGGGTGTAGGCAATCAGCCCCAGCATTTT.

The chain links TRBV7-2 to TRBJ1-5; tentative D call: TRBD1 (5 bases). Germline V CDR1 and CDR2: SGHTA, FQGNSA. The CDR3 is 15 residues long. V was shortened by 0 bases and J by 0 bases, with 6 bases between the two germline ends. The CDR3 region is CASSLAGDSNQPQHF. As DNA, the CDR3 is TGTGCCAGCAGCTTAGCAGGGGATAGCAATCAGCCCCAGCATTTT.

This chain joins TRBV7-9 and TRBJ1-1; D is undetermined. The CDR3 covers 12 residues. The V end lost 11 bases, the J end lost 5 bases, and 15 bases lay between the germline ends. Germline CDR1 and CDR2: SEHNR and FQNEAQ (reference sequence). CDR3 sequence: CAWEVRSTEAFF. The CDR3 region has the DNA TGTGCCTGGGAGGTGAGGTCTACTGAAGCTTTCTTT.

This rearrangement joins TRBV19 to TRBJ2-3; 10 nucleotides match TRBD2. The CDR3 has 14 amino acids. The germline V gene encodes CDR1 LNHDA and CDR2 SQIVND (reference sequence). V shed 9 bases and J 2 bases; nucleotides not matched to a gene: 5. The CDR3 sequence: CASTSGEITDTQYF. CDR3 sequence (DNA): TGTGCCAGCACTAGCGGGGAGATCACAGATACGCAGTATTTT.

The CDR3 loop reads CASRRDTKNTGELFF. The CDR3 DNA follows: TGTGCCAGTAGGAGGGACACCAAGAACACCGGGGAGCTGTTTTTT. J is TRBJ2-2 and V is TRBV19; TRBD1 might be the D (6 bases). V was cut by 6 bases and J by 1 base, with 12 bases left in between. From germline, CDR1 is LNHDA and CDR2 SQIVND (reference sequence). This CDR3 region has 15 residues.